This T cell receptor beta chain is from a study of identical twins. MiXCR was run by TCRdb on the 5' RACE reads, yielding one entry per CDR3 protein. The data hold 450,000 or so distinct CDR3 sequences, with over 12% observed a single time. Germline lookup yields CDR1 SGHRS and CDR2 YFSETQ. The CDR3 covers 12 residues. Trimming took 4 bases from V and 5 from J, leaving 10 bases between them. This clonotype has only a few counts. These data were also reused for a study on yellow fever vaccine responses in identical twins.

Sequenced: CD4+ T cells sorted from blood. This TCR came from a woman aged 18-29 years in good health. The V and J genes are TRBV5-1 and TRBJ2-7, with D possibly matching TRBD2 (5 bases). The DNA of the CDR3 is TGCGCCAGCAGCGTCTCCGGGAACGAGCAGTACTTC. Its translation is CASSVSGNEQYF.